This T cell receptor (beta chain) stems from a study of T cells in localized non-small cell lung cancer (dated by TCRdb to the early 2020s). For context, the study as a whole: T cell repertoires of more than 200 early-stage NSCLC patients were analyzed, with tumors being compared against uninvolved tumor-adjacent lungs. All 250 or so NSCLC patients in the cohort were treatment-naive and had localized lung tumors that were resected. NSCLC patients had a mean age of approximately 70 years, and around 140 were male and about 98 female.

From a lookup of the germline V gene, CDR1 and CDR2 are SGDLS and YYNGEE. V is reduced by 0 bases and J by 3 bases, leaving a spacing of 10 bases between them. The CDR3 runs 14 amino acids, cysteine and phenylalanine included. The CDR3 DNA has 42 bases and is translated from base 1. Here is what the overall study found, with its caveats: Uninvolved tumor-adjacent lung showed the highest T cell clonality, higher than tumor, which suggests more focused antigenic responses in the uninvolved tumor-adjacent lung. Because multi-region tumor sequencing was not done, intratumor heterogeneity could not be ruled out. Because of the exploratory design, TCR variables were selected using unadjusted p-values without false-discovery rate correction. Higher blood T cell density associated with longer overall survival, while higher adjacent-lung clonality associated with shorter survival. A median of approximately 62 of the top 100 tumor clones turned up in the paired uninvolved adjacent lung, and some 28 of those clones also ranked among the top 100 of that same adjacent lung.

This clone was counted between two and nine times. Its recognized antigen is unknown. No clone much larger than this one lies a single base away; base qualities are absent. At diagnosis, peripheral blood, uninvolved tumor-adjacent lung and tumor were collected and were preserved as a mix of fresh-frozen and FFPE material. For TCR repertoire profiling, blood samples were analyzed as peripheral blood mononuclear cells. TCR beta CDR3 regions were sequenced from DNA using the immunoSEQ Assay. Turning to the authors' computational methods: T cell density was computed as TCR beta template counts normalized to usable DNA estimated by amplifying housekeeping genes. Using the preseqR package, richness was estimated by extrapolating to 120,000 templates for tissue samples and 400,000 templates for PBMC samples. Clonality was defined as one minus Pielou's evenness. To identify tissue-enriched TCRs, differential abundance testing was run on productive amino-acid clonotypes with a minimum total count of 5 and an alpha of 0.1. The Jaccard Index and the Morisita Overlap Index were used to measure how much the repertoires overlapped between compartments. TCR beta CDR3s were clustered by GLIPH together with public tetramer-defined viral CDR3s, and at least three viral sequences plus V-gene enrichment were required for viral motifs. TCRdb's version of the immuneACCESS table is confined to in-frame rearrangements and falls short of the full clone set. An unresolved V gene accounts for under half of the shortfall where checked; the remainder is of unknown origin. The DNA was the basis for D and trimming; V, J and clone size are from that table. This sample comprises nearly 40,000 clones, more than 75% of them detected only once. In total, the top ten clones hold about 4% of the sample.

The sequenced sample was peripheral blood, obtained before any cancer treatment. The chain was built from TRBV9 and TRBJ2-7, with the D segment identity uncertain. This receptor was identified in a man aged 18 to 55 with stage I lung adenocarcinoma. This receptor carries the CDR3 CASSVDQEYYEQYF. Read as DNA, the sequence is TGTGCCAGCAGCGTAGATCAGGAATACTACGAGCAGTACTTC.